The 20 T cell receptor beta chains reported below all come from one sample, sequenced in a study of T cell responses to AZD1222 COVID-19 vaccine. Assay used: immunoSEQ multiplex PCR; TCRdb lists only in-frame clones, some missing. The table lists around 140,000 clones, around 90% of them singletons. The sequences come from peripheral blood, collected on day 0 of AZD1222 vaccination. The receptors here all came from an adult in good health.

The V and J genes are TRBV7-9 and TRBJ1-4; tentatively, D is TRBD1 (5 bases). There are 14 residues in the CDR3. Germline lookup yields CDR1 SEHNR and CDR2 FQNEAQ (reference sequence). The V and J ends lost 3 bases and 7 bases respectively, with 12 bases between them. The CDR3 nucleotides are TGTGCCAGCAGCTTGGGCAGGGCGCGTGAAAAACTGTTTTTT. As protein: CASSLGRAREKLFF.

The chain carries TRBV6-2 or TRBV6-3 and TRBJ1-6; unclear D gene. Germline CDR1 reads MNHEY; CDR2 reads SVGEGT. The CDR3 runs to 16 residues. The V end was cut by 7 bases, the J end by 7 bases, with 20 bases between. CDR3 amino acids: CASTPINGVGNSPLHF. The CDR3 DNA sequence: TGTGCCAGCACCCCCATAAACGGGGTTGGAAATTCACCCCTCCACTTT.

V gene TRBV11-3 combines with J gene TRBJ1-4; a weak D match, TRBD1 (6 bases). This CDR3 is built from 18 residues. From germline, CDR1 is SGHNT and CDR2 YENEEA. Trimming shortened V by 5 bases and J by 4 bases, and 23 bases separated the two germline ends. This chain's CDR3 is CASSQGLRLGADNEKLFF. In nucleotides, the CDR3 is TGTGCCAGCAGCCAAGGGCTTAGGCTGGGGGCCGATAATGAAAAACTGTTTTTT.

This clone was found once. V is TRBV7-9 and J is TRBJ1-4; D unresolved. The CDR3 consists of 14 residues. Germline V CDR1 and CDR2: SEHNR, FQNEAQ (reference sequence). Trimming pared 7 bases from V and 0 bases from J, leaving 9 bases between. CDR3 bases: TGTGCCAGCACCACGCATGCAACTAATGAAAAACTGTTTTTT. Its protein is CASTTHATNEKLFF.

The CDR3 region has the DNA TGTGCCAGCAGCCTCAGTAAGGGCACAGGGTCGGGGCAGTTCTTC. Its translation: CASSLSKGTGSGQFF. V usage is TRBV6-2 or TRBV6-3 and J usage is TRBJ2-1; TRBD1 might be the D (6 bases). V lost 6 bases to trimming and J lost 12 bases, with 24 bases between them. CDR3 length: 15 amino acids. Germline V lookup: CDR1 MNHEY, CDR2 SVGEGT.

This clone was observed a single time. V is TRBV9 and J is TRBJ1-1, with D perhaps matching TRBD1 (6 bases). The CDR3 has 14 amino acids. Germline CDR1 SGDLS, CDR2 YYNGEE. The germline V and J ends were trimmed by 1 base and 4 bases, with 11 bases remaining between them. Written as DNA, the CDR3 is TGTGCCAGCAGCGTACAGGGGCGAGGCACTGAAGCTTTCTTT. Translated: CASSVQGRGTEAFF.

CDR3 loop: CASSRTSGGHNEQFF. The CDR3 bases are TGTGCCAGCAGCCGGACTAGCGGGGGGCACAATGAGCAGTTCTTC. The V call is TRBV6-5, the J call TRBJ2-1; 14 bases align to TRBD2. From germline, CDR1 is MNHEY and CDR2 SVGAGI. The CDR3 contains 15 residues. V dropped 6 bases and J dropped 5; count of bases not matched to a gene: 3.

V usage is TRBV5-1 and J usage is TRBJ1-2, with TRBD1 identical over 8 bases. Trimming cost V 5 bases and J 7 bases; bases outside gene matches: 10. CDR3 length: 14 amino acids. CDR1 and CDR2 (germline): SGHRS, YFSETQ. CDR3 protein: CASSSLDRDGGYTF. Here the CDR3 DNA reads TGCGCCAGCAGTTCCCTGGACAGGGACGGTGGCTACACCTTC.

The chain recombines TRBV29-1 with TRBJ1-5; TRBD1 might be the D (5 bases). The length of the CDR3 is 13 residues. Germline loops: CDR1 SQVTM, CDR2 ANQGSEA. Trimming stripped 0 bases from V and 2 bases from J, with 5 bases between. The CDR3 reads CSVEEGGNQPQHF. DNA of the CDR3: TGCAGCGTTGAAGAGGGGGGCAATCAGCCCCAGCATTTT.

The gene calls are TRBV9 and TRBJ2-7; D is possibly TRBD1 (6 bases). Trimming took off 1 base at V and 6 bases at J, with 11 bases between the two ends. CDR1 SGDLS and CDR2 YYNGEE come from the germline V gene. The CDR3 consists of 13 residues. CDR3 coding DNA: TGTGCCAGCAGCGTATCAGAGGGGGTCGAGCAGTACTTC. Residues: CASSVSEGVEQYF.

The chain is built from TRBV6-5 and TRBJ2-3, with D possibly being TRBD1 (6 bases). V lost 6 bases and J lost 0, with 13 bases in between. The CDR3 consists of 15 residues. Germline values: CDR1 MNHEY, CDR2 SVGAGI. CDR3 amino acids: CASRAWTASTDTQYF. The CDR3 DNA follows: TGTGCCAGCAGGGCCTGGACAGCTAGCACAGATACGCAGTATTTT.

The chain uses TRBV5-6 and TRBJ1-5; D gene uncertain. From germline, CDR1 is SGHDT and CDR2 YYEEEE. Between the trimmed V and J ends, which lost 4 bases and 0 bases, there was a span of 14 bases. The CDR3 has 16 residues. CDR3 sequence reads: CASSLGPAYSNQPQHF. In DNA, the CDR3 is TGTGCCAGCAGCCTCGGGCCGGCCTATAGCAATCAGCCCCAGCATTTT.

V is TRBV28 and J is TRBJ1-5; D may be TRBD1 (6 bases). The CDR3 consists of 18 residues. Germline loops: CDR1 MDHEN, CDR2 SYDVKM. The ends were cut back, 6 bases at V and 5 bases at J, with 26 bases in the middle. CDR3 residues: CASSPIPNRVGFYQPQHF. Written as DNA, the CDR3 is TGTGCCAGCAGCCCCATCCCTAACAGGGTAGGGTTCTATCAGCCCCAGCATTTT.

The CDR3 sequence is CASSEEGRGFTPIGYTF. In DNA form, the CDR3 reads TGTGCCAGCAGCGAGGAGGGTAGGGGGTTTACTCCAATCGGCTACACCTTC. This rearrangement joins TRBV9 to TRBJ1-2; maybe TRBD1 (6 bases). Germline CDR1 is SGDLS and CDR2 is YYNGEE. The CDR3 is made up of 17 amino acids. V dropped 3 bases and J dropped 8 bases, with 26 bases sitting between them. Drawing the rest from reference TRBV9 and TRBJ1-2, the complete variable domain is DSGVTQTPKHLITATGQRVTLRCSPRSGDLSVYWYQQSLDQGLQFLIQYYNGEERAKGNILERFSAQQFPDLHSELNLSSLELGDSALYFCASSEEGRGFTPIGYTFGSGTRLTVV.

This clone is a singleton in its sample. This sequence joins TRBV19 and TRBJ1-2; TRBD1 aligns across 7 bases. The CDR3 covers 15 residues. Trimming cost V 4 bases and J 2 bases; bases outside gene matches: 7. Germline lookup yields CDR1 LNHDA and CDR2 SQIVND (reference sequence). The CDR3 loop is CASSSTGDGNYGYTF. The DNA of the CDR3 is TGTGCCAGTAGTAGCACAGGGGACGGAAACTATGGCTACACCTTC.

The chain links TRBV6-1 to TRBJ2-3; 7 nucleotides agree with TRBD1. J gave up 5 bases and V 0 bases, and 5 bases lay outside the gene matches. Germline V CDR1 and CDR2: MNHNS, SASEGT. The CDR3 loop spans 15 amino acids. CDR3 DNA sequence: TGTGCCAGCAGTGAAGCGGGAAACAGGGGAGATACGCAGTATTTT. Amino acids: CASSEAGNRGDTQYF.

The table lists this clone with a count of one. The V and J genes are TRBV15 and TRBJ2-5; D ambiguous. V dropped 2 bases and J dropped 3 bases, with 13 bases sitting between them. CDR1 and CDR2 (germline): LNHNV, YYDKDF (reference sequence). The CDR3 is 15 residues long. CDR3 DNA sequence: TGTGCCACCAGCAGATCGCCCCTGGGCGAAGAGACCCAGTACTTC. Translated, it gives CATSRSPLGEETQYF. Together with reference TRBV15 and TRBJ2-5, the CDR3 gives the full variable domain: DAMVIQNPRYQVTQFGKPVTLSCSQTLNHNVMYWYQQKSSQAPKLLFHYYDKDFNNEADTPDNFQSRRPNTSFCFLDIRSPGLGDTAMYLCATSRSPLGEETQYFGPGTRLLVL.

V is TRBV6-2 or TRBV6-3 and J is TRBJ1-5; 9 bases are shared with TRBD1. The ends lost 5 bases at V and 2 bases at J; junction bases unmatched: 10. The CDR3 extends over 17 amino acids. The germline V gene encodes CDR1 MNHEY and CDR2 SVGEGT. Here the CDR3 reads CASSNPTGGGGNQPQHF. The CDR3 DNA sequence: TGTGCCAGCAGTAACCCCACAGGGGGCGGTGGCAATCAGCCCCAGCATTTT.

The V and J genes are TRBV20-1 and TRBJ1-6; D unresolved. CDR3 size: 15 residues. The germline V gene encodes CDR1 DFQATT and CDR2 SNEGSKA (reference sequence). Trimming shortened V by 3 bases and J by 9 bases, and 18 bases separated the two germline ends. The CDR3 nucleotides read TGCAGTGCTAGTACTTACACGGGAAAGGGTTCACCCCTCCACTTT. This encodes CSASTYTGKGSPLHF.

V and J are TRBV7-9 and TRBJ2-1; 7 bases align to TRBD2. Trimming removed 6 bases from V and 7 bases from J; junction bases left unmatched: 12. This CDR3 is 15 amino acids long. CDR1 and CDR2 (germline): SEHNR, FQNEAQ (reference sequence). The CDR3 sequence: CASSPNSGVGNEQFF. CDR3 nucleotide sequence: TGTGCCAGCAGTCCCAACAGCGGGGTTGGGAATGAGCAGTTCTTC.